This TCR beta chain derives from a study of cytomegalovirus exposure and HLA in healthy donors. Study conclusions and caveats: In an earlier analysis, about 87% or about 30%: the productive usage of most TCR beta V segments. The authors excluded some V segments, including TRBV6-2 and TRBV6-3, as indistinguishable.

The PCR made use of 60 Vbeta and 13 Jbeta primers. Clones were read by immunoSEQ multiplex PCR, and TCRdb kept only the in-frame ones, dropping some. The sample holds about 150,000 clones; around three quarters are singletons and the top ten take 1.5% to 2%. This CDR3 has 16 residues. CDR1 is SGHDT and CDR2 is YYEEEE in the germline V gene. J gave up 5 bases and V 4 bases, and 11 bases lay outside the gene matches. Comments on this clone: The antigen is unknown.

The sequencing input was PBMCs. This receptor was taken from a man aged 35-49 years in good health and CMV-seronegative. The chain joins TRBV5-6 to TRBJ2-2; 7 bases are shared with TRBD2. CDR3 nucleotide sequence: TGTGCCAGCAGCCATTGGCGCGGGGGAGATACCGGGGAGCTGTTTTTT. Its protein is CASSHWRGGDTGELFF.